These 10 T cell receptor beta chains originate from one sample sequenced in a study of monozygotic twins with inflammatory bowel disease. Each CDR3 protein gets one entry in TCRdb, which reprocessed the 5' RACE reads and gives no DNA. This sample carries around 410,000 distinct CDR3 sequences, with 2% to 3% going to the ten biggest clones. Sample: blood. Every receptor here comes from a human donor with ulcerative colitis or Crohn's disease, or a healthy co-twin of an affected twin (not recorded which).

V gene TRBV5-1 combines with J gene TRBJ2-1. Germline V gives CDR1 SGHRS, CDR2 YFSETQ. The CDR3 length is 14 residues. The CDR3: CASSLEDEDDEQFF.

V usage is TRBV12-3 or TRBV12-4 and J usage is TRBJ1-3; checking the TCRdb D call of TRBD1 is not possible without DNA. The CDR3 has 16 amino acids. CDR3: CASSPTGLSSGNTIYF.

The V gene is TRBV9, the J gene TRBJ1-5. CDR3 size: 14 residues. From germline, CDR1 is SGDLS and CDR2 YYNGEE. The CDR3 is CASSVAADNQPQHF.

This CDR3 is CASSLGQTGELFF. The chain carries TRBV12-3 or TRBV12-4 and TRBJ2-2; TCRdb names TRBD1, which stays unverified in the absence of DNA. This CDR3 is built from 13 residues.

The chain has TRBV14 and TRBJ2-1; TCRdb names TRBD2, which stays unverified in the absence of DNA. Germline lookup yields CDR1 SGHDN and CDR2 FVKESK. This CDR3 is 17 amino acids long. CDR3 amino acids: CASSQRRTVGMNNEQFF.

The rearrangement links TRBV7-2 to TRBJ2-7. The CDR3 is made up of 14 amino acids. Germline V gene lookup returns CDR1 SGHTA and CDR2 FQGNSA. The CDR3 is CASTLRRRPGEQYF.

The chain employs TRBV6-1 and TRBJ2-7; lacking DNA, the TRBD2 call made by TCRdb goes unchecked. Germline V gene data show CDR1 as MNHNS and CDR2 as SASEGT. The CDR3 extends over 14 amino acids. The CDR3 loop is CATPRGTSGYEQYF.

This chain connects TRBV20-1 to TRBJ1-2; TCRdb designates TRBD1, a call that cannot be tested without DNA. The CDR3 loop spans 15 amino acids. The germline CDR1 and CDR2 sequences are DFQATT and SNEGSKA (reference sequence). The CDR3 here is CSASPSGGRDYGYTF.

The CDR3 region is CASSLSIGGGASTDTQYF. This sequence joins TRBV12-3 or TRBV12-4 and TRBJ2-3; as DNA is missing, the TRBD2 call by TCRdb cannot be tested. The CDR3 contains 18 residues.

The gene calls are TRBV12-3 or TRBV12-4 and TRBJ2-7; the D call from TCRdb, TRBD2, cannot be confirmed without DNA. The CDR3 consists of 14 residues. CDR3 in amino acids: CASKTSGSVYEQYF.